This TCR beta chain derives from a study of cytomegalovirus exposure and HLA in healthy donors. For the study at large: Later, an analysis reported that the 130 or so validation repertoires had used the same platform as the roughly 680 first-cohort repertoires.

In germline, CDR1 is MGHRA, CDR2 YSYEKL. Trimming took 1 base from V and 7 from J, leaving 14 bases between them. The CDR3 is made up of 15 amino acids. With respect to this clone: Its antigen is not identified.

Method: immunoSEQ multiplex PCR; TCRdb's copy keeps in-frame clones and lacks some. The table records approximately 90,000 clones, 96% of them present only once. Separate from the roughly 700-subject first cohort was the approximately 110-subject validation cohort, to which the donors belonged. Overall study findings and caveats: Within the 95 to 150 validation repertoires, first-cohort TCR clusters tended to co-occur, according to a later analysis.

Material: PBMCs. This clonotype was sampled from a man between 18 and 29 years old in good health and CMV-seronegative. The V and J genes are TRBV4-1 and TRBJ1-5; D unresolved. CDR3 DNA: TGCGCCAGCAGCCAAGCGCCGGGGAGCGGACAGCCCCAGCATTTT. Protein: CASSQAPGSGQPQHF.